The rows below give T cell receptor beta chains drawn from one sample of a study of blood T cell repertoires in COVID-19. Assay: immunoSEQ multiplex PCR; the TCRdb copy retains only in-frame clones and omits some. Of 95,000 to 120,000 clones in the sample, 70% to 90% were seen once. The specimen sequenced was peripheral blood. The receptor source for this set is a woman aged 45 to 65 with acute or convalescent COVID-19. Both conserved end residues are part of each CDR3. The D gene is left open where the match is weak. Clone size appears in some rows only: once, few, many, or a class for an expanded clone.

size,D,V,J,DNA,CDR3
NA,NA,TRBV21-1,TRBJ2-7,TGTGCCAGCACCCGAGGGAAACAGTTTCGTTTTCGCTACGAGCAGTACTTC,CASTRGKQFRFRYEQYF
once,TRBD1,TRBV28,TRBJ1-1,TGTGCCAGCAGTTCGATCACTACCCCGACAGGGCCGAACACTGAAGCTTTCTTT,CASSSITTPTGPNTEAFF
NA,TRBD1,TRBV27,TRBJ1-5,TGTGCCAGCGCACAGGGGGCTTATCAGCCCCAGCATTTT,CASAQGAYQPQHF
few,NA,TRBV3-1/TRBV3-2,TRBJ2-2,TGTGCCGGCGCACAGGGAGAAATAACCGGGGAGCTGTTTTTT,CAGAQGEITGELFF
NA,NA,TRBV3-1/TRBV3-2,TRBJ2-7,TGTGCCAGCAGCCAAGGTGGCCCTGAGACAGCTTCATACGAGCAGTACTTC,CASSQGGPETASYEQYF
NA,NA,TRBV4-2,TRBJ1-1,TGTGCCAGCAGCCAAGACGGTTTGAACACTGAAGCTTTCTTT,CASSQDGLNTEAFF
NA,NA,TRBV28,TRBJ2-3,TGTGCCAGCAGTTTCACCCCGTCCCGAGTAGCACGAAATACGCAGTATTTT,CASSFTPSRVARNTQYF
NA,TRBD2,TRBV7-2,TRBJ2-1,TGTGCCAGCGAACCAGAGGGGCTAGCGGGGACCCGGAGGTTCTTC,CASEPEGLAGTRRFF
once,TRBD1,TRBV7-2,TRBJ1-2,TGTGCCAGCAGCTTAGCGCCGGGACAGGGGAATGGCTACACCTTC,CASSLAPGQGNGYTF
NA,TRBD1,TRBV5-6,TRBJ2-5,TGTGCCAGCAGCTTGGGCAGGGGGCGAGGAGAGACCCAGTACTTC,CASSLGRGRGETQYF
NA,TRBD1,TRBV7-2,TRBJ1-2,TGTGCCAGCAGCTTAGGCGGGACAGGAGCAAACTATGGCTACACCTTC,CASSLGGTGANYGYTF
few,TRBD1,TRBV27,TRBJ1-1,TGTGCCAGCAGTTTATGGGCTAGGACAGGGAACACTGAAGCTTTCTTT,CASSLWARTGNTEAFF
NA,NA,TRBV5-8,TRBJ1-1,TGTGCCAGCAGCTTGACTGCTACTTTGATGGGCGCTTTCTTT,CASSLTATLMGAFF
NA,TRBD2,TRBV7-9,TRBJ2-5,TGTGCCAGCAGCTTAAGGGTGTCTAGCGGGGGCGAGTACCAAGAGACCCAGTACTTC,CASSLRVSSGGEYQETQYF
NA,TRBD1,TRBV7-8,TRBJ2-7,TGTGCCAGCAGCTTTCGGCGTGGGACAGGCTCCTACGAGCAGTACTTC,CASSFRRGTGSYEQYF
NA,NA,TRBV11-2,TRBJ2-7,TGTGCCAGCAGCTCACCCGGGACAAACTCCTACGAGCAGTACTTC,CASSSPGTNSYEQYF
NA,NA,TRBV20-1,TRBJ2-5,TGCAGTGCTTCTAGCCTGGAGACCCAGTACTTC,CSASSLETQYF
NA,TRBD2,TRBV19,TRBJ2-7,TGTGCCAGTAGTAAGGGCCCGGGAGGAGAGCAGTACTTC,CASSKGPGGEQYF
NA,TRBD1,TRBV15,TRBJ2-7,TGTGCCACCAGCACCGGGACAGGGGGGTACGAGCAGTACTTC,CATSTGTGGYEQYF
NA,NA,TRBV7-9,TRBJ1-3,TGTGCCAGCAGCCTAACTGTAGTTAGTTCTGGAAACACCATATATTTT,CASSLTVVSSGNTIYF
NA,NA,TRBV18,TRBJ1-1,TGTGCCAGCTCACCGAGCATGAACACTGAAGCTTTCTTT,CASSPSMNTEAFF
NA,NA,TRBV3-1/TRBV3-2,TRBJ1-2,TGTGCCACCGGCGGACAGAACTATGGCTACACCTTC,CATGGQNYGYTF
once,NA,TRBV3-1/TRBV3-2,TRBJ1-1,TGTGCCAGCAGCCACAATTTGAACACTGAAGCTTTCTTT,CASSHNLNTEAFF
NA,NA,TRBV6-5,TRBJ1-1,TGTGCCGCGACCGGGGGAAGCACTGAAGCTTTCTTT,CAATGGSTEAFF
NA,NA,TRBV6-2/TRBV6-3,TRBJ2-1,TGTGCCAGCAGTTACCACGCCGCCACTCCGGGGGAGCAGTTCTTC,CASSYHAATPGEQFF
NA,NA,TRBV18,TRBJ1-1,TGTGCCAGCTCACCTCAGGGAAACACTGAAGCTTTCTTT,CASSPQGNTEAFF
NA,TRBD2,TRBV30,TRBJ2-5,TGTGCCTGGAGTCCCATAATAGCGGGGGGACAAGAGACCCAGTACTTC,CAWSPIIAGGQETQYF